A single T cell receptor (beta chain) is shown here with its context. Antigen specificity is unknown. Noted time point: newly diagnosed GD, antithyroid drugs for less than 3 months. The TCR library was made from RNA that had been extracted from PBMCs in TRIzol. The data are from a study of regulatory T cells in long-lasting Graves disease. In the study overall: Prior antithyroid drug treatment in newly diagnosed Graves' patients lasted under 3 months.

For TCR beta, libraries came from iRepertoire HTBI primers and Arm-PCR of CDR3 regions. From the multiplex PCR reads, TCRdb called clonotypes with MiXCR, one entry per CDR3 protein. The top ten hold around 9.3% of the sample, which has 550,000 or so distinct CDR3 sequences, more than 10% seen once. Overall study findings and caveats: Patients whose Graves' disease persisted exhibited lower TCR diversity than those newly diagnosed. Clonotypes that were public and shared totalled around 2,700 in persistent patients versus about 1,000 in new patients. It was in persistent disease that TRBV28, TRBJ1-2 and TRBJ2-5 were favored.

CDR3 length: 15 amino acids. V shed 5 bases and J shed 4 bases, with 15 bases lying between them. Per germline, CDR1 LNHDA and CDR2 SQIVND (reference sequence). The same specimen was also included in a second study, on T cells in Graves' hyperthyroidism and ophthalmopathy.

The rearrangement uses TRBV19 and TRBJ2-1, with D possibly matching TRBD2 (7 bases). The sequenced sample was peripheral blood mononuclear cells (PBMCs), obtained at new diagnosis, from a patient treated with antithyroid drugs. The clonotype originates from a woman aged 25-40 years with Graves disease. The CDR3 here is CASSDWGGRYNEQFF. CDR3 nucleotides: TGTGCCAGTAGTGATTGGGGGGGCCGTTACAATGAGCAGTTCTTC.